Described below is a single TCR beta chain sequence and its context. The target antigen is unknown. This record belongs to a study of Ad26.COV2.S vaccination and SARS-CoV-2 variants. On the study more broadly: Administration of Ad26.COV2.S was intramuscular, either once or twice 56 days apart.

Using immunoSEQ multiplex PCR, the repertoire was profiled, and TCRdb retains in-frame clones only, with some absent. The repertoire consists of 300,000 to 400,000 clones, with almost 90% occurring once and the leading ten covering roughly 6%. Overall study results and limits: Overall T cell responses may have been underestimated by the analyses of TCR breadth and depth.

The treatment here: around 19 received Ad26.COV2.S at low or high dose, single or two shots; 5 received placebo; per-sample allocation not given. The samples were gathered on day 63 after the first injection of vaccine or placebo. The specimen comprised peripheral blood, sampled in a trial of Ad26.COV2.S vaccine versus placebo. The receptor's source is a person aged 18-65 years who received the Ad26.COV2.S COVID-19 vaccine or a placebo.

CDR3 nucleotides: TGTGCCATCAGTGAGGGATCGTCGGGAGGGGATCCCTACGAGCAGTACTTC. It specifies CAISEGSSGGDPYEQYF. This chain joins TRBV10-3 and TRBJ2-7, with 8 positions matching TRBD2. Germline V gene lookup returns CDR1 ENHRY and CDR2 SYGVKD. The CDR3 is made up of 17 amino acids. V gave up 2 bases and J gave up 2 bases; unmatched junction bases: 11.